This TCR beta chain was found in a study of regulatory T cells in long-lasting Graves disease. Stated time point: newly diagnosed GD, antithyroid drugs for less than 3 months. The TCR library was made from RNA extracted from PBMCs. Arm-PCR of CDR3 regions and iRepertoire HTBI primers were used to build TCR beta libraries. One entry per CDR3 protein, called by TCRdb with MiXCR from the multiplex PCR reads. The sample gives 550,000 or so distinct CDR3 sequences, 12% of which show up once; more than 8% is in the top ten. The CDR3 is made up of 15 amino acids. Germline CDR1 reads MDHEN; CDR2 reads SYDVKM. V shed 3 bases and J shed 3 bases, with 12 bases lying between them. The same specimen was also included in a second study, on T cells in Graves' hyperthyroidism and ophthalmopathy.

The receptor comes from a woman aged 25 to 45 with Graves disease. The input for sequencing was peripheral blood mononuclear cells (PBMCs), taken at new diagnosis, from a patient treated with antithyroid drugs. The chain employs TRBV28 and TRBJ2-1; a possible D gene is TRBD2 (6 bases). As DNA, the CDR3 is TGTGCCAGCAGTTTTTCTGGAGGGATCTACAATGAGCAGTTCTTC. Protein product: CASSFSGGIYNEQFF.